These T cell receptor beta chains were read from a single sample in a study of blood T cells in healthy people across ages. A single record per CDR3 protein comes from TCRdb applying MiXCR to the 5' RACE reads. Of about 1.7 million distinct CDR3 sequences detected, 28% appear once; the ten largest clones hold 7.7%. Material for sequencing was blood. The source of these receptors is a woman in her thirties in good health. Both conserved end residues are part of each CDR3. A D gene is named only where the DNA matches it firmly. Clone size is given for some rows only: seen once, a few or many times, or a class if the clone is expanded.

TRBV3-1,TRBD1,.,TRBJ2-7,TGTGCCAGCAGCTGCCAGGACAGGGGGTACGAGCAGTACTTC,CASSCQDRGYEQYF
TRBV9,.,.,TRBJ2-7,TGTGCCAGCAGCGTAGAATCGGGAACCTACGAGCAGTACTTC,CASSVESGTYEQYF
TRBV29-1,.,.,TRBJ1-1,TGCAGCGTTGAAAGCGAGGGGATTGGCACTGGAGCTTTCTTT,CSVESEGIGTGAFF
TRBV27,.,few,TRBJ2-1,TGTGCCAGCAGTTGGAGGGTGGACCCCCCAGGGCGTAGCTCCTACAATGAGCAGTTCTTC,CASSWRVDPPGRSSYNEQFF
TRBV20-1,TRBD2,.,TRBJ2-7,TGCAGTGCGGAAGGGGTGGGGCTAGCGGGAACCTCCCACCACGAGCAGTACTTC,CSAEGVGLAGTSHHEQYF
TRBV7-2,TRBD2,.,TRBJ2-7,TGTGCCAGCAGCGCCTCTAGCGGCCTGGCGGGCGAGCAGTACTTC,CASSASSGLAGEQYF
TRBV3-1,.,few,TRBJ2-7,TGTGCCAGCAGCCCTGGGTTCGGGGGCGAGCAGTACTTC,CASSPGFGGEQYF
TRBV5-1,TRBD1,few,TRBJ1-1,TGCGCCAGCAGCCTCCGGGACAGGGGGCGCGGGTCGACTGAAGCTTTCTTT,CASSLRDRGRGSTEAFF
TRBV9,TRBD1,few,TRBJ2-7,TGTGCCAGCAGCGTTTCCGCCGGGACAGGGGCGTACGAGCAGTACTTC,CASSVSAGTGAYEQYF
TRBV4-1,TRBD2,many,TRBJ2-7,TGCGCCAGCAGCCGCGGGACTAGTCGGGGGATCGACGAGCAGTACTTC,CASSRGTSRGIDEQYF
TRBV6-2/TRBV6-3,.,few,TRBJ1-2,TGTGCCAGCAACCGGGGAGATGGCTACACCTTC,CASNRGDGYTF
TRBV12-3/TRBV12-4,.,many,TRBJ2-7,TGTGCCAGCAGTTTTGGGACTGAAACAGAGCAGTACTTC,CASSFGTETEQYF
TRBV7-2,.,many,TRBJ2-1,TGTGCCAGCAGCTTAAACGTCTCCCCAAATGAGCAGTTCTTC,CASSLNVSPNEQFF
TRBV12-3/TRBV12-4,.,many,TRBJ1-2,TGTGCCAGCAGTTTGGCGGGGGGATACACCTTC,CASSLAGGYTF
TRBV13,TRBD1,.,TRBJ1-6,TGTGCCAGCAGCTCACGGCGGGACAGTTTCACTTATAATTCACCCCTCCACTTT,CASSSRRDSFTYNSPLHF
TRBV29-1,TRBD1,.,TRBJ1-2,TGCAGCGCATCTACAGGGGTATACTATGGCTACACCTTC,CSASTGVYYGYTF
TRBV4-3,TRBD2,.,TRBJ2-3,TGCGCCAGCAGCCAAAGACTAGCCCCAGATACGCAGTATTTT,CASSQRLAPDTQYF
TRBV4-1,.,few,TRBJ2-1,TGCGCCAGCAGCCAAGATGATGACTACGAGCAGTTCTTC,CASSQDDDYEQFF
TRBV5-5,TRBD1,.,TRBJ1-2,TGTGCCAGCAGGCCTACAGGGGTCTATGGCTACACCTTC,CASRPTGVYGYTF
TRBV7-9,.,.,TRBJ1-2,TGTGCCAGCAGCCCTCGAGGGGGGAGTGGCTGCACCTTC,CASSPRGGSGCTF
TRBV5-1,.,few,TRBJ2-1,TGCGCCAGCAGCTTGGAGGCTAGCGCCGTCTCCTACAATGAGCAGTTCTTC,CASSLEASAVSYNEQFF
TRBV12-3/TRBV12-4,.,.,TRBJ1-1,TGTGCCAGCAGTTTGGGGCCCGGGGACGCTGAAGCTTTCTTT,CASSLGPGDAEAFF